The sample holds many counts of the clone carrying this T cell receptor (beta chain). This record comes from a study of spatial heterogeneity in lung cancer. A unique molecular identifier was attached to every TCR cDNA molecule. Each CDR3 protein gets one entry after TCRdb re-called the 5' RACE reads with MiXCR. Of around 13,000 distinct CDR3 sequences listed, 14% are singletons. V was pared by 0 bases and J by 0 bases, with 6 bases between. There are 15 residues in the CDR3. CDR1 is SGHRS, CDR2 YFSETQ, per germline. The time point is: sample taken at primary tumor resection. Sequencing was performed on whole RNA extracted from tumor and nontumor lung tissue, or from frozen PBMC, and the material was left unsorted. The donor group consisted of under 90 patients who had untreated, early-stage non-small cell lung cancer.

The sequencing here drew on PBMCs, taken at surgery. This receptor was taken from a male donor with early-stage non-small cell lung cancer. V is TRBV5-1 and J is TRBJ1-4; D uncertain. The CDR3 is CASSLGTATNEKLFF. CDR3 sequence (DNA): TGCGCCAGCAGCTTGGGTACAGCAACTAATGAAAAACTGTTTTTT.